This T cell receptor beta chain appears in the sequencing data of a study of identifying expanded T cells in peripheral blood. Germline CDR1 MNHEY, CDR2 SVGAGI. This CDR3 has 13 amino acids. V was cut by 6 bases and J by 4 bases, with 12 bases left in between. Clones were sequenced by immunoSEQ multiplex PCR, and TCRdb holds only the in-frame ones, with some missing. The sample lists 100,000 to 150,000 clones, less than 90% occurring once. This chain connects TRBV6-5 to TRBJ1-2, with a tentative D call TRBD1 (5 bases). Sequencing was performed on blood. The source of this sequence is a person aged 18-69 years in good health. Written as DNA, the CDR3 is TGTGCCAGCAGGGGGGAGGTTTTCTATGGCTACACCTTC. This translates into CASRGEVFYGYTF.